Sequencing of this T cell receptor (beta chain) was carried out in a study of blood T cell repertoires in COVID-19. Study overall: Collection of acute and convalescent COVID-19 samples took place in the United States, Italy and Spain. T cells, B-cell-depleted T cells, or PBMCs supplied cDNA or gDNA.

Original methodology: Estimated nucleated cell counts came from reference gene primer amplification. Clones were read by immunoSEQ multiplex PCR, and TCRdb kept only the in-frame ones, dropping some. From that table come the V and J calls and clone size; the DNA was used to work out D and trimming. Of tens of thousands of clones in the sample, about three quarters were seen once. Followed longitudinally, the Seattle patients had been enrolled during active infection. CDR3 length equals 14 residues. V was cut by 0 bases and J by 4 bases, with 9 bases left in between. Germline CDR1 MNHEY, CDR2 SVGAGI. The gene calls are TRBV6-5 and TRBJ1-1; the D is unclear. This clonotype was sampled from a man aged 25 to 45 with COVID-19, enrolled during active disease. Material for sequencing was peripheral blood. CDR3 coding DNA: TGTGCCAGCAGTTACTCTAGGAGGGCCACTGAAGCTTTCTTT. This translates into CASSYSRRATEAFF.